What follows are 13 T cell receptor beta chains derived from one specimen sequenced in a study of blood T cells in healthy people across ages. The authors ran a second PCR of about 6 to 11 cycles using a sample-barcoded 5' primer and a J-beta primer mix. TCRdb used MiXCR to reprocess the 5' RACE reads, holding one entry per CDR3 protein. The sample yields roughly 800,000 distinct CDR3 sequences, about three fifths seen once. Source material: blood. All receptors come from a man younger than 40 in good health.

V and J are TRBV4-3 and TRBJ2-7, with 7 bases identical to TRBD2. Germline assignment: CDR1 LGHNA and CDR2 YSLEER. After removal of 0 bases from V and 4 bases from J, the junction contained 12 bases not matched to a gene. The CDR3 runs 17 residues. CDR3 region: CASSQDDGRESVYEQYF. DNA for the CDR3: TGCGCCAGCAGCCAAGATGACGGGCGGGAGAGCGTATACGAGCAGTACTTC.

The chain has TRBV20-1 and TRBJ2-5, with TRBD2 matching 8 bases. Unmatched junction bases numbered 12, after V lost 7 bases and J lost 11 bases. Germline loops: CDR1 DFQATT, CDR2 SNEGSKA (reference sequence). This CDR3 region has 12 residues. The CDR3 region has the DNA TGCAGTGTCCGGGAGGGGAAGAATGAGCAGTACTTC. Its translation is CSVREGKNEQYF.

The chain combines TRBV27 with TRBJ1-1, with D possibly TRBD1 on 5 matching bases. Trimming removed 5 bases from V and 0 bases from J, with 10 bases in between. The germline CDR1 and CDR2 sequences are MNHEY and SMNVEV (reference sequence). The CDR3 consists of 14 residues. The CDR3 loop is CASSRRAVNTEAFF. CDR3 coding DNA: TGTGCCAGCAGTCGCAGGGCCGTGAACACTGAAGCTTTCTTT.

This clonotype has only a few counts. V is TRBV4-2 and J is TRBJ2-7; D possibly corresponds to TRBD1 (6 bases). Per the germline V gene, CDR1 is LGHNA and CDR2 is YNFKEQ. Trimming removed 1 base at V and 6 bases at J, with 16 bases between. CDR3 length equals 15 residues. CDR3 nucleotide sequence: TGTGCCAGCAGCCAAGGAGGGGTCGGGACACCCGAGCAGTACTTC. Amino acids: CASSQGGVGTPEQYF.

This chain links TRBV20-1 with TRBJ2-7, with D perhaps assigned TRBD1 or TRBD2 (5 bases each). This CDR3 region has 16 residues. CDR1 is DFQATT, CDR2 SNEGSKA, per germline (reference sequence). With 2 bases removed from V and 5 bases from J, the gap between germline ends came to 22 bases. The CDR3 sequence: CSARSPYRDGDDEQYF. The CDR3 DNA is TGCAGTGCTAGATCTCCTTACCGGGACGGTGACGACGAGCAGTACTTC.

V is TRBV20-1 and J is TRBJ2-7, with D possibly matching TRBD1 (5 bases). The V gene's germline CDR1 is DFQATT and CDR2 SNEGSKA (reference sequence). Trimming shortened V by 0 bases and J by 7 bases, and 19 bases separated the two germline ends. The CDR3 runs 15 residues. This chain's CDR3 is CSARDVGQGVKEQYF. The CDR3 nucleotides read TGCAGTGCTAGAGATGTCGGACAAGGTGTTAAAGAGCAGTACTTC.

This sequence joins TRBV28 and TRBJ2-3; tentatively, D is TRBD1 or TRBD2 (5 bases each). CDR1 is MDHEN, CDR2 SYDVKM, per germline. The CDR3 is 15 residues long. V shed 2 bases and J shed 0 bases, with 9 bases lying between them. CDR3 coding DNA: TGTGCCAGCAGTTTAGAGGGGAAGAGCACAGATACGCAGTATTTT. Residues: CASSLEGKSTDTQYF. Supplemented by reference TRBV28 and TRBJ2-3, the full variable domain reads DVKVTQSSRYLVKRTGEKVFLECVQDMDHENMFWYRQDPGLGLRLIYFSYDVKMKEKGDIPEGYSVSREKKERFSLILESASTNQTSMYLCASSLEGKSTDTQYFGPGTRLTVL.

This rearrangement joins TRBV6-5 to TRBJ1-5; D is perhaps TRBD1 (5 bases). Between the trimmed V and J ends, which lost 0 bases and 2 bases, there was a span of 17 bases. Germline CDR1 and CDR2: MNHEY and SVGAGI. The CDR3 loop spans 18 amino acids. The DNA of the CDR3 is TGTGCCAGCAGTTACTCGAATGTCGCCCAGGGAGGCAATCAGCCCCAGCATTTT. Translated: CASSYSNVAQGGNQPQHF.

This clonotype was seen a handful of times. This chain uses TRBV20-1 with TRBJ1-5, with D possibly matching TRBD1 (5 bases). Per the germline V gene, CDR1 is DFQATT and CDR2 is SNEGSKA (reference sequence). Deletions cut 4 bases from V and 5 bases from J, with 15 bases between. The CDR3 covers 14 residues. CDR3 nucleotides: TGCAGTGCTACACCGGAAGGGGCTTATCAGCCCCAGCATTTT. It codes for CSATPEGAYQPQHF.

The chain recombines TRBV27 with TRBJ2-7; tentatively, D is TRBD1 (5 bases). The V gene lost 6 bases and the J gene lost 5 bases, with 14 bases spanning the gap. This CDR3 spans 13 amino acids. The germline CDR1 and CDR2 sequences are MNHEY and SMNVEV (reference sequence). CDR3 DNA sequence: TGTGCCAGCAGCCCCAGGGTATGGGACGAGCAGTACTTC. It codes for CASSPRVWDEQYF.

The rearrangement joins TRBV6-1 to TRBJ1-4; D is unclear. V gave up 1 base and J gave up 10 bases, with 16 bases separating them. The CDR3 contains 15 residues. The germline gives CDR1 MNHNS, CDR2 SASEGT. The CDR3 protein is CASSEGPGESGKLFF. For the CDR3, the DNA is TGTGCCAGCAGTGAAGGACCCGGGGAATCTGGAAAACTGTTTTTT.

The table lists this clonotype with a few counts. CDR3 sequence (DNA): TGCAGTGCAGGGGAAGACAGGGCGGGCGTCACTAATGAAAAACTGTTTTTT. Translated, it gives CSAGEDRAGVTNEKLFF. The rearrangement joins TRBV20-1 to TRBJ1-4; the match to TRBD1 covers 7 bases. The CDR3 runs 17 residues. Trimming removed 6 bases from V and 2 bases from J; junction bases left unmatched: 15. In germline, CDR1 is DFQATT, CDR2 SNEGSKA (reference sequence).

This chain connects TRBV7-2 to TRBJ2-4, with no clear D. The assigned J gene may be wrong: the sequence end matches TRBJ2-5 better. CDR3 length: 13 amino acids. The germline gives CDR1 SGHTA, CDR2 FQGNSA. The CDR3 DNA reads TGTGCCAGCAGCTGGGGTCCCAGGGAGACCCAGTACTTC. Its translation: CASSWGPRETQYF.